The clone carrying this TCR beta chain has just a few counts. Antigen specificity is unknown. The data derive from a study of blood T cells in healthy people across ages. The second PCR ran roughly 7 to 11 cycles with a sample-barcoded 5' primer and J-beta primers. MiXCR, applied by TCRdb to the 5' RACE reads, yields one record per CDR3 protein. The sample contains about 1,400,000 distinct CDR3 sequences, around 55% of which appear only once. The study, taken as a whole, reports: Naive CD4+ cells and diversity were both higher in long-lived donors than in aged donors.

This CDR3 is built from 14 residues. The V gene lost 3 bases and the J gene lost 2 bases, with 14 bases spanning the gap. From germline, CDR1 is DFQATT and CDR2 SNEGSKA (reference sequence). This TCR came from a man younger than 35 in good health. The chain links TRBV20-1 to TRBJ2-7; D gene unclear. The specimen was blood. The DNA of the CDR3 is TGCAGTGCTAGGAGGCCGAGCAGGACCTACGAGCAGTACTTC. Its protein is CSARRPSRTYEQYF.